Each of the 21 T cell receptor beta chains below was sequenced from the same sample in a study of regulatory T cells in long-lasting Graves disease. MiXCR, applied by TCRdb to the reads, yields one record per CDR3 protein. The profile shows roughly 730 distinct CDR3 sequences, approximately 86% of them singletons. After RNA was extracted from PBMCs, the TCR library was made from it. The sequences come from peripheral blood mononuclear cells (PBMCs), collected with antithyroid drug treatment, in newly diagnosed or persistent Graves disease (not recorded which). The receptors were gathered from a woman between 18 and 29 years old with Graves disease.

This clonotype was seen only once. The chain couples TRBV20-1 to TRBJ2-1; D gene uncertain. The V end lost 2 bases, the J end lost 6 bases, and 17 bases lay between the germline ends. This CDR3 is built from 15 residues. Germline CDR1 reads DFQATT; CDR2 reads SNEGSKA (reference sequence). The CDR3 DNA reads as TGCAGTGCTAGAAAGACTCTTGGCAGGTCCAATGAGCAGTTCTTC. Translating it yields CSARKTLGRSNEQFF.

The V and J genes are TRBV29-1 and TRBJ1-1, with D possibly matching TRBD1 (6 bases). The CDR3 length is 12 residues. Germline V gives CDR1 SQVTM, CDR2 ANQGSEA. Trimming shortened V by 5 bases and J by 8 bases, and 15 bases separated the two germline ends. CDR3 residues: CSVIGGVSEAFF. In DNA form, the CDR3 reads TGCAGCGTTATAGGGGGTGTATCGGAAGCTTTCTTT.

This clonotype occurred once. The rearrangement joins TRBV15 to TRBJ1-5; D gene ambiguous. Trimming stripped 0 bases from V and 8 bases from J, with 8 bases between. Germline V gives CDR1 LNHNV, CDR2 YYDKDF (reference sequence). This CDR3 contains 13 residues. The CDR3 sequence is CATSRDLGEPQHF. Written as DNA, the CDR3 is TGTGCCACCAGCAGAGATTTGGGAGAGCCCCAGCATTTT.

The CDR3 spells CASSQGGSSYNEQFF. The CDR3 nucleotides are TGTGCCAGCAGCCAAGGCGGGAGCTCCTACAATGAGCAGTTCTTC. The gene calls are TRBV7-2 and TRBJ2-1; 7 bases match TRBD2. There are 15 residues in the CDR3. With 5 bases clipped from V and 0 bases from J, the junction kept 4 bases outside the gene matches. Germline V CDR1 and CDR2: SGHTA, FQGNSA.

This chain links TRBV2 with TRBJ2-3; 7 bases match TRBD1. The CDR3 has 14 amino acids. CDR1 is SNHLY, CDR2 FYNNEI, per germline. Trimming cost V 3 bases and J 2 bases; bases outside gene matches: 2. The CDR3 reads CASSEGQPTDTQYF. As DNA, the CDR3 is TGTGCCAGCAGTGAGGGACAGCCCACAGATACGCAGTATTTT.

This chain joins TRBV20-1 and TRBJ1-5; 9 bases map to TRBD1. V gave up 7 bases and J gave up 4 bases; unmatched junction bases: 5. This CDR3 contains 13 residues. Per germline, CDR1 DFQATT and CDR2 SNEGSKA (reference sequence). The CDR3 DNA sequence: TGCAGTGGGGGACAGGGCGGAAATCAGCCCCAGCATTTT. It yields the protein CSGGQGGNQPQHF.

This rearrangement joins TRBV5-4 to TRBJ2-3; tentatively, D is TRBD2 (6 bases). The length of the CDR3 is 13 residues. V shed 2 bases and J shed 10 bases, with 14 bases lying between them. Per the germline V gene, CDR1 is SGHNT and CDR2 is YYREEE (reference sequence). The CDR3, as DNA: TGTGCCAGCAGCTTCGTGGACGGGGGTTCGCAGTATTTT. This translates into CASSFVDGGSQYF.

V and J are TRBV11-1 and TRBJ1-1; no reliable D call. Trimming left V 1 base short and J 1 base short, with 10 bases between. Germline-derived CDR1 and CDR2 are SGHAT and FQDESV (reference sequence). The CDR3 sequence is 15 residues long. The CDR3 DNA sequence: TGTGCCAGCAGCTTAGATGGGCGGGGGAACACTGAAGCTTTCTTT. This codes for CASSLDGRGNTEAFF.

As concerns this clonotype: At one end the junction does not follow the germline gene, possibly because of a read error. V is TRBV7-2 and J is TRBJ2-7; tentative D call: TRBD2 (5 bases). CDR1 SGHTA and CDR2 FQGNSA come from the germline V gene. The CDR3 has 12 amino acids. This CDR3 reads CASSVASYEQYF. CDR3 nucleotide sequence: TGTGCCAGCAGCGTAGCGTCCTACGAGCAGTACTTC.

The rearrangement uses TRBV29-1 and TRBJ1-5; D is undetermined. Germline V gene lookup returns CDR1 SQVTM and CDR2 ANQGSEA. Trimming stripped 7 bases from V and 3 bases from J, with 10 bases between. The CDR3 is 12 residues long. This chain's CDR3 is CSALVPNQPQHF. The CDR3, as DNA: TGCAGCGCCCTGGTACCCAATCAGCCCCAGCATTTT.

This clonotype was picked up a small number of times. The rearrangement joins TRBV28 to TRBJ1-5, with TRBD1 as a possible D gene (6 bases). This CDR3 is 14 amino acids long. Germline CDR1 and CDR2: MDHEN and SYDVKM. V was shortened by 6 bases and J by 1 base, with 10 bases between the two germline ends. The CDR3: CASRLQGSNQPQHF. The CDR3 bases are TGTGCCAGCAGACTGCAGGGGAGCAATCAGCCCCAGCATTTT.

V is TRBV4-1 and J is TRBJ2-7; D may be TRBD1 or TRBD2 (5 bases each). V was shortened by 4 bases and J by 0 bases, with 13 bases between the two germline ends. The CDR3 extends over 15 amino acids. Looked up from germline, CDR1 is MGHRA and CDR2 is YSYEKL. In nucleotides, the CDR3 is TGCGCCAGCAGCCGGGACCAAGCCCTCTCCTACGAGCAGTACTTC. Protein sequence: CASSRDQALSYEQYF.

The gene calls are TRBV7-2 and TRBJ2-4; 8 bases match TRBD2. The J segment lost 3 bases and the V segment lost 0 bases, leaving 4 bases of the junction unmatched. The CDR3 runs to 16 residues. CDR1 is SGHTA, CDR2 FQGNSA, per germline. CDR3 protein: CASSLALTSGKNIQYF. CDR3 DNA sequence: TGTGCCAGCAGCTTAGCCCTTACTAGCGGCAAAAACATTCAGTACTTC. Full variable domain (rest looked up from reference TRBV7-2 and TRBJ2-4): GAGVSQSPSNKVTEKGKDVELRCDPISGHTALYWYRQSLGQGLEFLIYFQGNSAPDKSGLPSDRFSAERTGGSVSTLTIQRTQQEDSAVYLCASSLALTSGKNIQYFGAGTRLSVL.

This sequence joins TRBV6-1 and TRBJ1-1; D unclear. V shed 0 bases and J shed 1 base, with 9 bases lying between them. This CDR3 has 15 amino acids. CDR1 and CDR2 from the germline V gene are MNHNS and SASEGT. CDR3 sequence reads: CASSEATVSNTEAFF. The CDR3 nucleotides read TGTGCCAGCAGTGAAGCAACAGTTTCGAACACTGAAGCTTTCTTT.

In its sample, this clonotype is large (0.1 to 1%). This chain links TRBV10-3 with TRBJ2-3, with 9 bases that match TRBD1. Germline V gives CDR1 ENHRY, CDR2 SYGVKD. This CDR3 contains 14 residues. The J segment lost 2 bases and the V segment lost 10 bases, leaving 7 bases of the junction unmatched. The CDR3 DNA follows: TGTGCCACTGGGGACAGGGCTAACACAGATACGCAGTATTTT. Translation gives CATGDRANTDTQYF.

The chain couples TRBV20-1 to TRBJ2-3; 11 bases align to TRBD2. The length of the CDR3 is 16 residues. The ends lost 3 bases at V and 5 bases at J; junction bases unmatched: 10. Per germline, CDR1 DFQATT and CDR2 SNEGSKA (reference sequence). The CDR3 region is CSARSTVAGGGDTQYF. The CDR3 DNA reads TGCAGTGCTAGGTCGACCGTAGCGGGAGGGGGAGATACGCAGTATTTT.

The CDR3 DNA is TGCAGCCTCCACCTTGGCAATGAGCAGTTCTTC. It codes for CSLHLGNEQFF. The rearrangement uses TRBV29-1 and TRBJ2-1; D is unclear. V dropped 8 bases and J dropped 6 bases, with 11 bases sitting between them. Germline V gene lookup returns CDR1 SQVTM and CDR2 ANQGSEA. The length of the CDR3 is 11 residues.

CDR3 region: CASSPKGVQYF. CDR3 nucleotide sequence: TGTGCCAGCAGTCCCAAAGGAGTGCAGTACTTC. The chain is built from TRBV28 and TRBJ2-7; no definite D call. The CDR3 sequence is 11 residues long. The germline V and J ends were trimmed by 5 bases and 9 bases, with 11 bases remaining between them. CDR1 is MDHEN, CDR2 SYDVKM, per germline.

The chain employs TRBV5-1 and TRBJ1-1; tentative D call: TRBD1 (5 bases). The V end lost 0 bases, the J end lost 3 bases, and 12 bases lay between the germline ends. Looked up from germline, CDR1 is SGHRS and CDR2 is YFSETQ. CDR3 length: 15 amino acids. In nucleotides, the CDR3 is TGCGCCAGCAGCTTGGTTGGGGGAATGGACACTGAAGCTTTCTTT. It is translated as CASSLVGGMDTEAFF.

The rearrangement joins TRBV20-1 to TRBJ1-2; 7 positions agree with TRBD1. V lost 3 bases, J lost 8 bases, and 6 bases stayed unmatched. There are 12 residues in the CDR3. Per the germline V gene, CDR1 is DFQATT and CDR2 is SNEGSKA (reference sequence). CDR3 DNA: TGCAGTGCTAGTTCCGGGACAGAAGGCTACACCTTC. It is translated as CSASSGTEGYTF.

This sequence joins TRBV20-1 and TRBJ2-3; possible D gene TRBD1, 7 bases. The CDR3 extends over 17 amino acids. The germline CDR1 and CDR2 sequences are DFQATT and SNEGSKA (reference sequence). Trimming took off 3 bases at V and 2 bases at J, with 21 bases between the two ends. The CDR3 sequence is CSASPGGWAVITDTQYF. The CDR3 DNA follows: TGCAGTGCTAGTCCAGGGGGGTGGGCAGTTATCACAGATACGCAGTATTTT.